The next 13 T cell receptor beta chains were all read from a single sample in a study of blood T cell repertoires in COVID-19. Clones were sequenced by immunoSEQ multiplex PCR, and TCRdb holds only the in-frame ones, with some missing. This repertoire shows under 100,000 clones, about 85% found once; its top ten account for roughly 25%. Sequenced input: peripheral blood. Source of these receptors: a man older than 75 with active or convalescent COVID-19.

The chain couples TRBV10-3 to TRBJ1-2; D might be TRBD1 (6 bases). V was pared by 0 bases and J by 4 bases, with 15 bases between. The length of the CDR3 is 16 residues. Germline CDR1 is ENHRY and CDR2 is SYGVKD. The CDR3 sequence: CAISESSLGAGYGYTF. The CDR3 DNA sequence: TGTGCCATCAGTGAGTCGTCCTTGGGGGCGGGCTATGGCTACACCTTC.

This clone is a singleton in its sample. The chain joins TRBV6-1 to TRBJ1-5; D ambiguous. Looked up from germline, CDR1 is MNHNS and CDR2 is SASEGT. The CDR3 consists of 14 residues. Trimming took 1 base from V and 4 from J, leaving 8 bases between them. The CDR3 reads CASSEGAGNQPQHF. DNA for the CDR3: TGTGCCAGCAGTGAAGGGGCAGGAAATCAGCCCCAGCATTTT.

The V and J genes are TRBV6-4 and TRBJ1-5, with a weak D call TRBD1 (6 bases). Trimming removed 2 bases at V and 6 bases at J, with 17 bases between. This CDR3 has 16 residues. In germline, CDR1 is MRHNA, CDR2 SNTAGT. CDR3 nucleotides: TGTGCCAGCAGTGACCCCCGGGACATAAGGGGTCAGCCCCAGCATTTT. Its translation is CASSDPRDIRGQPQHF.

The genes are TRBV27 and TRBJ1-5; 9 bases are shared with TRBD1. J lost 6 bases, V lost 10 bases, and 10 bases had no gene match. The CDR3 extends over 14 amino acids. From germline, CDR1 is MNHEY and CDR2 SMNVEV (reference sequence). Here the CDR3 DNA reads TGTGCCATACAGGGGGCGGGAGCAGGTCAGCCCCAGCATTTT. It is translated as CAIQGAGAGQPQHF.

The genes are TRBV7-9 and TRBJ1-1, with 8 bases that match TRBD1. The CDR3 covers 16 residues. The ends lost 3 bases at V and 4 bases at J; junction bases unmatched: 10. Germline CDR1 SEHNR, CDR2 FQNEAQ (reference sequence). CDR3 loop: CASSFRPTQGGTEAFF. In DNA form, the CDR3 reads TGTGCCAGCAGCTTCCGACCGACACAGGGGGGCACTGAAGCTTTCTTT.

The chain carries TRBV4-1 and TRBJ1-6, with D perhaps TRBD1 (6 bases). The CDR3 is made up of 17 amino acids. CDR1 is MGHRA and CDR2 is YSYEKL in the germline V gene. V lost 6 bases and J 7 bases, leaving 22 bases between the germline ends. DNA of the CDR3: TGCGCCAGCAGACAACAAGGGGGTCCAAAAGAGAATTCACCCCTCCACTTT. Encoded protein: CASRQQGGPKENSPLHF.

A few counts support this clone. In DNA form, the CDR3 reads TGTGCCAGCAGTCGTACAGGGGCCAACACCGGGGAGCTGTTTTTT. Translation: CASSRTGANTGELFF. The chain carries TRBV6-6 and TRBJ2-2; 7 nucleotides match TRBD1. V shed 5 bases, J shed 2 bases, and the junction held 5 bases outside the gene matches. Germline V gene lookup returns CDR1 MNHNY and CDR2 SVGAGI (reference sequence). The CDR3 has 15 residues.

Points on this clone: One junction end disagrees with the germline gene, perhaps due to a read error. DNA for the CDR3: TGTGCCAGCAACGGAGTTGTGACGCCGTATTTT. It translates to CASNGVVTPYF. V usage is TRBV5-8 and J usage is TRBJ2-3; D unresolved. The CDR3 has 11 amino acids. Germline lookup yields CDR1 SGHTS and CDR2 YDEGEE.

The V gene is TRBV7-3, the J gene TRBJ2-3; possible D gene TRBD1, 6 bases. Looked up from germline, CDR1 is SGHTA and CDR2 is FQGTGA. The CDR3 covers 15 residues. V was shortened by 5 bases and J by 5 bases, with 17 bases between the two germline ends. The CDR3: CASSPWGRLVDTQYF. The CDR3 nucleotides read TGTGCCAGCAGCCCTTGGGGGCGCTTGGTAGATACGCAGTATTTT.

CDR3 DNA sequence: TGTGCCAGCAGCTTCCCGAGTGGGGGGGGGAATACGCAGTATTTT. Its translation: CASSFPSGGGNTQYF. V and J are TRBV7-2 and TRBJ2-3; 7 bases are a match to TRBD2. CDR3 size: 15 residues. V trimming: 3 bases; J trimming: 7 bases; junction bases outside the gene matches: 10. Germline assignment: CDR1 SGHTA and CDR2 FQGNSA. Looking up the rest from reference TRBV7-2 and TRBJ2-3 gives the full variable domain: GAGVSQSPSNKVTEKGKDVELRCDPISGHTALYWYRQSLGQGLEFLIYFQGNSAPDKSGLPSDRFSAERTGGSVSTLTIQRTQQEDSAVYLCASSFPSGGGNTQYFGPGTRLTVL.

The chain recombines TRBV29-1 with TRBJ2-7; the match to TRBD1 covers 8 bases. CDR3 length equals 14 residues. The V segment lost 6 bases and the J segment 0 bases; nucleotides outside the gene matches: 7. CDR1 is SQVTM, CDR2 ANQGSEA, per germline. The CDR3, as DNA: TGCAGCGTCGGGGGCAGGGGGCCCTCCTACGAGCAGTACTTC. Translation gives CSVGGRGPSYEQYF.

The CDR3 DNA follows: TGTGCCAGCACCAGAGGGACTAGACAAGAGACCCAGTACTTC. Encoded protein: CASTRGTRQETQYF. This chain links TRBV3-1 (or the pseudogene TRBV3-2) with TRBJ2-5; 8 bases align to TRBD2. The CDR3 runs to 14 residues. Trimming removed 7 bases from V and 2 bases from J; junction bases left unmatched: 6. CDR1 and CDR2 from the germline V gene are LGHDT and YNNKEL (reference sequence).

The chain carries TRBV10-1 and TRBJ1-5, with a possible D match to TRBD1 (5 bases). CDR1 is WNHNN and CDR2 is SYGVQD in the germline V gene (reference sequence). Deletions cut 6 bases from V and 4 bases from J, with 10 bases between. This CDR3 contains 13 residues. CDR3 region: CASSRQKNQPQHF. The CDR3 nucleotides are TGCGCCAGCAGCAGACAGAAAAATCAGCCCCAGCATTTT.